This T cell receptor (beta chain) was retrieved from a study of T cells expressing NK-cell markers. Looking at the study overall: Sequencing covered eight donors, seven HCMV-seropositive and one seronegative.

The CDR3 has 16 amino acids. Germline V gives CDR1 KGHDR, CDR2 SFDVKD. TCRdb re-called the 5' RACE reads and shows each CDR3 protein once, DNA omitted. The specimen's table records 500,000 to 700,000 distinct CDR3 sequences. This chain joins TRBV24-1 and TRBJ2-5; the TRBD2 assignment by TCRdb is unverifiable without DNA. The origin of this receptor is a man younger than 30 in good health. Sample: blood T cells: a sorted CD56 or NKG2C T cell subset, CD4+ or CD8+ T cells, or bulk PBMC T cells (not recorded which). CDR3 sequence: CATSDFPSMGQETQYF.